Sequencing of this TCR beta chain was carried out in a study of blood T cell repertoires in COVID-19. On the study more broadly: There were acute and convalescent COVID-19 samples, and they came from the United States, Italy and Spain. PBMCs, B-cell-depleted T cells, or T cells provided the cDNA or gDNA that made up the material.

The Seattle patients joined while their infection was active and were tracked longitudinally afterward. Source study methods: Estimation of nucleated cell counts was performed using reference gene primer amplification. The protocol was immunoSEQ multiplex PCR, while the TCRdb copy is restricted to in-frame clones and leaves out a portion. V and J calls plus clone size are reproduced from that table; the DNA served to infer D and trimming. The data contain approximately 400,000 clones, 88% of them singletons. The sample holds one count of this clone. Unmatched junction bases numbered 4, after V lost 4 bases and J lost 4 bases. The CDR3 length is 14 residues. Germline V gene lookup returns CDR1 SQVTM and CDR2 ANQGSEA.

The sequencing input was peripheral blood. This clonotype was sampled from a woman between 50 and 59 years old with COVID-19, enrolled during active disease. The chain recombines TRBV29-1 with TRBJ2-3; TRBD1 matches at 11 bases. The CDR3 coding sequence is TGCAGCGTTGGGACAGGGGGCTTAGCAGATACGCAGTATTTT. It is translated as CSVGTGGLADTQYF.